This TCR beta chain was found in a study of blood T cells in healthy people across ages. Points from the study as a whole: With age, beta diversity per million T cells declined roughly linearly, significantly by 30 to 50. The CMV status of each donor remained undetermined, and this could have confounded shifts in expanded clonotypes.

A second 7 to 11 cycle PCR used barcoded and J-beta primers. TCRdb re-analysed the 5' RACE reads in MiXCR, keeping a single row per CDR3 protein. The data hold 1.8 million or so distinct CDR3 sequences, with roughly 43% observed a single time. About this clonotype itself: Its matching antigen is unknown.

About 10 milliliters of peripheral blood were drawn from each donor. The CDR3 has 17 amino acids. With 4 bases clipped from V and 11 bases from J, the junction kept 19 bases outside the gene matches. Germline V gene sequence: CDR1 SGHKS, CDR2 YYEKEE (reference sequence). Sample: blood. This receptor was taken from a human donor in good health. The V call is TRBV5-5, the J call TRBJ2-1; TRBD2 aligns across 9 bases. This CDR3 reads CASSPGPGLASEDQQFF. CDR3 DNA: TGTGCCAGCAGCCCGGGTCCCGGACTAGCGAGTGAAGACCAGCAGTTCTTC.